This TCR beta chain was documented in a study of post-analysis software for immune sequencing data. Whole-study context: Several disease courses (relapsing-remitting, secondary progressive and progressive-relapsing) of multiple sclerosis were included.

TCR beta libraries were prepared from cDNA with unique molecular identifiers. From around 1 to 10 million T cells, 550,000 or so cDNA molecules were obtained. TCRdb processed the PCR reads anew with MiXCR; each CDR3 protein has one entry. This repertoire shows over 150,000 distinct CDR3 sequences, approximately 30% found once; its top ten account for less than 1.6%. Worth noting for this clonotype: Its matching antigen is unknown.

General study findings and limits: When patients were compared with controls, about 5 TRBV segments were more frequent, TRBV5-6, TRBV5-1 and TRBV20-1 among them. Samples made in the same batch grouped tightly together by F measure. Compared with controls, patients showed significantly lower normalized Chao1 diversity.

V shed 2 bases and J shed 1 base, with 18 bases lying between them. The CDR3 totals 17 residues. Germline V gene sequence: CDR1 ENHRY, CDR2 SYGVKD. The sample taken for sequencing was blood. The chain couples TRBV10-3 to TRBJ2-7; the D gene could be TRBD1 or TRBD2 (5 bases each). This TCR came from a girl between 5 and 17 years old with multiple sclerosis. The CDR3, as DNA: TGTGCCATCAGTGAGGGGGGTCTCGCTAGATGGTCCTACGAGCAGTACTTC. It yields the protein CAISEGGLARWSYEQYF.